This TCR beta chain was identified during a study of Graves' ophthalmopathy and Graves' hyperthyroidism. Overall study findings and caveats: Its predictions of ophthalmopathy progression gave the model almost 71% sensitivity and 72.22% specificity. Blood contained most expanded thyroid clonotypes exceeding 0.001 frequency.

The CDR3 sequence is 11 residues long. The germline V gene encodes CDR1 LGHNT and CDR2 FRNRAP. Trimming pared 7 bases from V and 7 bases from J, leaving 7 bases between. RNA transcripts provided the template for amplifying TCR beta CDR3 regions. First-round RT-PCR relied on HTBI primers, and a second-round multiplex PCR came next. Each CDR3 protein is one row after TCRdb ran MiXCR on the multiplex PCR reads. This table holds 500,000 to 800,000 distinct CDR3 sequences, about two fifths found once. If patients had other autoimmune diseases, uncontrolled infections, pregnancy or lactation, they were excluded. A roughly 9.3 ml volume of fresh peripheral blood provided the PBMCs. Worth noting for this clonotype: Its antigen is unknown.

Input material: peripheral blood. The origin of this receptor is an adult man with Graves' ophthalmopathy. This rearrangement joins TRBV12-5 to TRBJ2-2; the D is unclear. The CDR3 DNA reads as TGTGCTAGTGTCCTCAGCGGGGAGCTGTTTTTT. It specifies CASVLSGELFF.